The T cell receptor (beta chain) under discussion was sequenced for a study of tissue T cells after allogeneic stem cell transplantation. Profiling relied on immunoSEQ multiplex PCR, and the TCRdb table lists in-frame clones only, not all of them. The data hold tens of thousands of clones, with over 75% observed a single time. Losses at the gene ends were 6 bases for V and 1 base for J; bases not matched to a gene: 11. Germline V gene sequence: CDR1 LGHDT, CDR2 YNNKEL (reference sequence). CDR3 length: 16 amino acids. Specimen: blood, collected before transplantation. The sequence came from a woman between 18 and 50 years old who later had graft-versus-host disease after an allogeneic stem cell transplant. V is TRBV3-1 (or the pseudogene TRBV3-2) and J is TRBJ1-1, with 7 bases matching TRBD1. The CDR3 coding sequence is TGTGCCAGCAGACAACGGGGGGGACAGCCGAACACTGAAGCTTTCTTT. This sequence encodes CASRQRGGQPNTEAFF.